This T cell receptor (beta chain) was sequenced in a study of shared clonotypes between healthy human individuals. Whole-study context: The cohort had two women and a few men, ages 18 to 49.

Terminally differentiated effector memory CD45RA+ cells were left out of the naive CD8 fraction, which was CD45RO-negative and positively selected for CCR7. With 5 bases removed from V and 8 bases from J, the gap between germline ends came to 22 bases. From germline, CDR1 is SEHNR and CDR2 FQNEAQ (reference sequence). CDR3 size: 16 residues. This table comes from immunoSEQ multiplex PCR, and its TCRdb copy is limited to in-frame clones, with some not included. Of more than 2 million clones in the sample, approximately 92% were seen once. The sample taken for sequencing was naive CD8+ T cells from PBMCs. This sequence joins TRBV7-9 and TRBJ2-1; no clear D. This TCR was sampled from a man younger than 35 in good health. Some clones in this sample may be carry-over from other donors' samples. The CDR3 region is CASSPTVLFRSDEQFF. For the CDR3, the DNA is TGTGCCAGCAGCCCCACGGTACTATTTAGGTCAGATGAGCAGTTCTTC.